This TCR beta chain was captured in a study of blood T cell repertoires in COVID-19. Study details: Sources were T cells, B-cell-depleted T cells, or PBMCs; the material itself was cDNA or gDNA.

This CDR3 has 15 residues. Trimming removed 2 bases from V and 7 bases from J; junction bases left unmatched: 5. CDR1 is MNHEY, CDR2 SVGEGT, per germline. Sequencing used immunoSEQ multiplex PCR; TCRdb keeps in-frame clones, though not all of them. This sample has approximately 300,000 clones, with over 90% found just once. A PCR-confirmed or clinician-diagnosed COVID-19 case had contacted exposed participants within 2 weeks of entry. Material: PBMCs or T cells enriched from blood (not recorded which). This clonotype was obtained from a woman under 40 who had been exposed to COVID-19. The V and J genes are TRBV6-2 or TRBV6-3 and TRBJ2-1; 10 positions match TRBD1. Written as DNA, the CDR3 is TGTGCCAGCAGTTACAGCCCGGGACAGGGGAATGAGCAGTTCTTC. Translated, it gives CASSYSPGQGNEQFF.